Each of the 4 T cell receptor beta chains below was sequenced from the same sample in a study of blood T cells in healthy people across ages. The use of a sample-barcoded 5' primer and a J-beta primer mix characterized a second PCR of about 7 to 12 cycles. From the 5' RACE reads, TCRdb called clonotypes with MiXCR, one entry per CDR3 protein. The sample includes some 690,000 distinct CDR3 sequences, approximately 21% of them seen just once. What was sequenced was blood. These receptors were obtained from a man between 65 and 80 years old in good health.

V usage is TRBV2 and J usage is TRBJ2-3; TRBD1 might be the D (5 bases). Trimming removed 2 bases from V and 6 bases from J, with 12 bases in between. The CDR3 has 14 amino acids. The V gene's germline CDR1 is SNHLY and CDR2 FYNNEI. CDR3 nucleotide sequence: TGTGCCAGCAGTGAAAATGGTGGGGCGGATACGCAGTATTTT. Translating it yields CASSENGGADTQYF.

This clonotype has ten or more counts. This rearrangement joins TRBV29-1 to TRBJ2-7; D is possibly TRBD1 or TRBD2 (5 bases each). The V gene's germline CDR1 is SQVTM and CDR2 ANQGSEA. The CDR3 runs to 12 residues. Deletions cut 3 bases from V and 3 bases from J, with 9 bases between. This chain's CDR3 is CSVEGPHYEQYF. DNA of the CDR3: TGCAGCGTTGAGGGACCGCACTACGAGCAGTACTTC.

This clonotype was seen a handful of times. A read error may produce the germline difference seen at one junction end. The chain has TRBV12-3 or TRBV12-4 and TRBJ1-4; D gene unclear. CDR3 length equals 12 residues. The chain's CDR3 is CASSLVGGRLFF. The CDR3 nucleotides are TGTGCCAGTAGTTTGGTGGGCGGTCGGCTGTTTTTT.

The chain is built from TRBV5-1 and TRBJ2-1; tentatively, D is TRBD1 or TRBD2 (5 bases each). The CDR3 extends over 16 amino acids. The germline gives CDR1 SGHRS, CDR2 YFSETQ. Trimming stripped 4 bases from V and 7 bases from J, with 21 bases between. This CDR3 reads CASSQLTAGTSNEQFF. DNA of the CDR3: TGCGCCAGCAGCCAACTCACCGCCGGGACCTCAAATGAGCAGTTCTTC.